The present TCR beta chain was sequenced within a study of CD8 T cells in Susac syndrome (dated 2019 in TCRdb). Background for the entire study: Whether CD8+ T cell activation and differentiation in Susac syndrome was antigen driven was tested using repertoire sequencing. The clonality of the CD8+ T cell repertoire was compared across some eleven healthy donors, around 14 Susac syndrome patients and 15 multiple sclerosis patients. The paper as a whole reports these results and caveats: The study acknowledged that relatively few individuals were included in the TCR sequencing and HLA analysis.

RNA was extracted using the RNeasy kit, and roughly 0.5 to 1 microgram was reverse transcribed with random hexamers. The immunoSEQ multiplex PCR assay, covering 54 Vbeta and 13 Jbeta segments, was used to amplify TCR beta CDR3 regions. PCR amplification bias was corrected by using a synthetic template baseline for primer optimization and computational correction. The authors' analysis ran thus. Reads were annotated to V, D and J genes according to IMGT and were analyzed with immunoSEQ Analyzer, with only productive sequences retained. To calculate clonality, Shannon entropy was normalized by log2 of the number of productive unique sequences and then subtracted from one. For each patient and control, public and private clones were evaluated within the 100 most prevalent clones. Clones were defined as Susac-specific if absent from the healthy and MS cohorts, from around 1,000 published viral clones and from other ImmuneACCESS disease sequences. TCRdb cleaned the public reads at Q25 with fastp, built clones with MiXCR and kept in-frame beta chains. Rows merge per CDR3 protein into single entries with the most common DNA and genes. TCRdb's processing, not the authors' own work, is the source of the V and J calls. The sample yields more than 55,000 distinct CDR3 sequences; more than 85% were counted once. The ten largest clonotypes hold 0.2% to 0.3% of the sample.

A remark on this clonotype: Its antigen is still unknown. Base qualities are not at hand, and no much larger clone is one base apart.

Peripheral blood CD8+ and CD4+ T cells from healthy donors, Susac syndrome patients and multiple sclerosis patients were profiled using high-throughput TCR beta sequencing. Healthy donors were included as age- and sex-matched controls. CD8+ TEMRA cells were enriched by FACS, while bulk CD8+ and CD4+ T cells were purified by magnetic negative isolation. Blood was drawn into EDTA tubes, processed within 24 hours, and PBMCs were isolated by density gradient centrifugation. PBMCs destined for TCR sequencing were cryopreserved in liquid nitrogen and later thawed in a 37 °C water bath. The sorted or isolated CD4+, CD8+ and CD8+ TEMRA cells had a purity of 90% or higher. The germline V gene supplies CDR1 MGHRA and CDR2 YSYEKL. From its cysteine to its valine, the CDR3 spans 17 amino acids. Solely the CDR3 DNA is kept, with 51 bases framed from the first base. V loses 0 bases of germline sequence and J loses 2 bases, and the interval between the two ends is 17 bases.

Sequences were obtained from CD8+ T cells from PBMCs. The chain is encoded by TRBV4-1 joined to TRBJ2-7; the D gene is not confidently resolved. This clonotype was sampled from a human donor in good health. CDR3 region: CASSQDWSLFSPYEQYV. The DNA sequence is given as TGCGCCAGCAGCCAAGATTGGTCGCTTTTTTCTCCCTACGAGCAGTACGTC.